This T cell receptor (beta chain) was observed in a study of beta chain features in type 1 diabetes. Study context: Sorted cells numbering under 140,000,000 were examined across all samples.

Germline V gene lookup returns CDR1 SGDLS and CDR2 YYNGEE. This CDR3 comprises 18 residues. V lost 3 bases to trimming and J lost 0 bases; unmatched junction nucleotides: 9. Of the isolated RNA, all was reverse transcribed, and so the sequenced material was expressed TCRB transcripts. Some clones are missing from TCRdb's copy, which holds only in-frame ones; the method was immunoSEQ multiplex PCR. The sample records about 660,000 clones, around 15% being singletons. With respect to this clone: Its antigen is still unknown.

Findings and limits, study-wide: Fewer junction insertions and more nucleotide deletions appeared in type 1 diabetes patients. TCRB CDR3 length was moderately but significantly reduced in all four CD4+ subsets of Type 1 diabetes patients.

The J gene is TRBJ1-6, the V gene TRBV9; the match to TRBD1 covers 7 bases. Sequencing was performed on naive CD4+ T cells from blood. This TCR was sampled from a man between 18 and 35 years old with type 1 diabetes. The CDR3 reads CASSGRTGPSSYNSPLHF. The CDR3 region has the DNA TGTGCCAGCAGCGGACGGACAGGACCTAGCTCCTATAATTCACCCCTCCACTTT.